The rows below give T cell receptor beta chains drawn from one sample of a study of CD4+ T cells in melanoma. Using immunoSEQ multiplex PCR, the repertoire was profiled, and TCRdb retains in-frame clones only, with some absent. Of about 140,000 clones in the sample, about 93% were seen once. Every receptor here comes from a human donor with melanoma. Both conserved end residues are part of each CDR3. The order of the fields is CDR3 length, clone size, J gene, V gene, CDR3 protein. Clone size, where shown, is once, few, many, or a class for clones that have expanded.

CDR3 length: 11; clone size: .; J gene: TRBJ2-1; V gene: TRBV6-1; CDR3 protein: CASQGFDEQFF
CDR3 length: 15; clone size: .; J gene: TRBJ2-7; V gene: TRBV5-4; CDR3 protein: CASSPGQGAPYEQYF
CDR3 length: 15; clone size: .; J gene: TRBJ2-7; V gene: TRBV2; CDR3 protein: CANKTPLGRSYEQYF
CDR3 length: 18; clone size: .; J gene: TRBJ1-1; V gene: TRBV27; CDR3 protein: CASSLQTLNRGGDTEAFF
CDR3 length: 15; clone size: .; J gene: TRBJ1-1; V gene: TRBV28; CDR3 protein: CASSWLSRGNTEAFF
CDR3 length: 14; clone size: once; J gene: TRBJ1-6; V gene: TRBV27; CDR3 protein: CASSFGRGGSPLHF
CDR3 length: 15; clone size: .; J gene: TRBJ1-6; V gene: TRBV11-2; CDR3 protein: CASIGGRTSGSPLHF
CDR3 length: 15; clone size: .; J gene: TRBJ2-3; V gene: TRBV18; CDR3 protein: CASSPVGMRTDTQYF
CDR3 length: 13; clone size: .; J gene: TRBJ2-1; V gene: TRBV7-9; CDR3 protein: CASSLSWNNEQFF
CDR3 length: 15; clone size: .; J gene: TRBJ1-6; V gene: TRBV2; CDR3 protein: CASSSRGFDNSPLHF
CDR3 length: 16; clone size: .; J gene: TRBJ1-2; V gene: TRBV5-6; CDR3 protein: CASSLGETGALGGYTF
CDR3 length: 14; clone size: .; J gene: TRBJ2-2; V gene: TRBV6-5; CDR3 protein: CASRGLPNTGELFF
CDR3 length: 13; clone size: few; J gene: TRBJ2-7; V gene: TRBV29-1; CDR3 protein: CSVANRGADEQYF
CDR3 length: 16; clone size: .; J gene: TRBJ2-4; V gene: TRBV29-1; CDR3 protein: CSVEDVSGANKNIQYF
CDR3 length: 14; clone size: .; J gene: TRBJ1-2; V gene: TRBV5-4; CDR3 protein: CASSQLQGALGYTF
CDR3 length: 14; clone size: .; J gene: TRBJ2-5; V gene: TRBV5-8; CDR3 protein: CASSLDRGTETQYF
CDR3 length: 17; clone size: .; J gene: TRBJ2-7; V gene: TRBV11-2; CDR3 protein: CASSPLGLAGGPYEQYF
CDR3 length: 16; clone size: .; J gene: TRBJ2-2; V gene: TRBV7-9; CDR3 protein: CASSVQGPPRHGELFF
CDR3 length: 15; clone size: .; J gene: TRBJ1-4; V gene: TRBV19; CDR3 protein: CASSIDTSPGEKLFF
CDR3 length: 15; clone size: .; J gene: TRBJ2-5; V gene: TRBV30; CDR3 protein: CAGTWAELRQETQYF
CDR3 length: 12; clone size: .; J gene: TRBJ1-2; V gene: TRBV6-5; CDR3 protein: CASSYRGSGYTF
CDR3 length: 17; clone size: .; J gene: TRBJ1-1; V gene: TRBV15; CDR3 protein: CATSRGEGQGSNTEAFF
CDR3 length: 17; clone size: .; J gene: TRBJ2-5; V gene: TRBV27; CDR3 protein: CASSLRAGGDRQETQYF
CDR3 length: 15; clone size: .; J gene: TRBJ1-1; V gene: TRBV13; CDR3 protein: CASSSATGGISEAFF
CDR3 length: 15; clone size: .; J gene: TRBJ1-1; V gene: TRBV6-1; CDR3 protein: CASSEGGAGGAEAFF
CDR3 length: 15; clone size: .; J gene: TRBJ1-3; V gene: TRBV5-1; CDR3 protein: CASSSTGLSGNTIYF
CDR3 length: 15; clone size: once; J gene: TRBJ1-5; V gene: TRBV27; CDR3 protein: CASSLVGGGFQPQHF
CDR3 length: 16; clone size: .; J gene: TRBJ2-1; V gene: TRBV5-1; CDR3 protein: CASSIPLAGAPDEQFF
CDR3 length: 15; clone size: .; J gene: TRBJ2-5; V gene: TRBV6-6; CDR3 protein: CASVYEGGLQETQYF
CDR3 length: 14; clone size: .; J gene: TRBJ1-2; V gene: TRBV9; CDR3 protein: CASSSLTGSYGYTF
CDR3 length: 12; clone size: .; J gene: TRBJ1-6; V gene: TRBV4-1; CDR3 protein: CASSQVLAPLHF
CDR3 length: 16; clone size: .; J gene: TRBJ2-2; V gene: TRBV7-2; CDR3 protein: CASSLQAGGGTGELFF
CDR3 length: 15; clone size: few; J gene: TRBJ1-4; V gene: TRBV10-3; CDR3 protein: CAISEIQGHDEKLFF
CDR3 length: 14; clone size: .; J gene: TRBJ1-1; V gene: TRBV5-4; CDR3 protein: CASSPVGARREAFF
CDR3 length: 14; clone size: .; J gene: TRBJ1-1; V gene: TRBV13; CDR3 protein: CASSLEGVNTEAFF
CDR3 length: 16; clone size: .; J gene: TRBJ2-3; V gene: TRBV19; CDR3 protein: CASSPKTGRSTDTQYF
CDR3 length: 17; clone size: .; J gene: TRBJ2-3; V gene: TRBV5-1; CDR3 protein: CASSLAPSRGGGDTQYF
CDR3 length: 15; clone size: .; J gene: TRBJ1-6; V gene: TRBV19; CDR3 protein: CASSSTGGENSPLHF
CDR3 length: 13; clone size: .; J gene: TRBJ2-3; V gene: TRBV11-3; CDR3 protein: CASSLDTPDTQYF
CDR3 length: 13; clone size: .; J gene: TRBJ2-7; V gene: TRBV7-7; CDR3 protein: CASSPGPSYEQYF
CDR3 length: 13; clone size: few; J gene: TRBJ1-6; V gene: TRBV19; CDR3 protein: CASSETGESPLHF
CDR3 length: 13; clone size: .; J gene: TRBJ2-7; V gene: TRBV18; CDR3 protein: CASKDGQTNEQYF
CDR3 length: 16; clone size: .; J gene: TRBJ1-4; V gene: TRBV6-4; CDR3 protein: CASLERPRQTNEKLFF
CDR3 length: 14; clone size: .; J gene: TRBJ1-1; V gene: TRBV5-4; CDR3 protein: CASNREGLGTEAFF
CDR3 length: 13; clone size: .; J gene: TRBJ2-3; V gene: TRBV5-1; CDR3 protein: CASGQGDTDTQYF
CDR3 length: 13; clone size: .; J gene: TRBJ1-1; V gene: TRBV19; CDR3 protein: CASSIDRDTEAFF
CDR3 length: 15; clone size: .; J gene: TRBJ2-7; V gene: TRBV5-1; CDR3 protein: CASAGQGQGIDEQYF
CDR3 length: 15; clone size: .; J gene: TRBJ1-6; V gene: TRBV6-5; CDR3 protein: CASLPSGTDNSPLHF
CDR3 length: 13; clone size: .; J gene: TRBJ1-5; V gene: TRBV18; CDR3 protein: CASSPIRDQPQHF
CDR3 length: 15; clone size: .; J gene: TRBJ2-3; V gene: TRBV5-1; CDR3 protein: CASSLGSGGTDTQYF
CDR3 length: 14; clone size: .; J gene: TRBJ2-7; V gene: TRBV7-3; CDR3 protein: CASSSKTGPYEQYF
CDR3 length: 15; clone size: .; J gene: TRBJ1-4; V gene: TRBV2; CDR3 protein: CASRGQGVKGEKLFF
CDR3 length: 15; clone size: few; J gene: TRBJ2-2; V gene: TRBV30; CDR3 protein: CAWSVWAGDTGELFF
CDR3 length: 13; clone size: once; J gene: TRBJ1-2; V gene: TRBV7-8; CDR3 protein: CASSRGEIYGYTF
CDR3 length: 13; clone size: .; J gene: TRBJ1-2; V gene: TRBV6-1; CDR3 protein: CASRVLNIDGYTF
CDR3 length: 14; clone size: .; J gene: TRBJ2-7; V gene: TRBV6-5; CDR3 protein: CASSYSDRGYEQYF
CDR3 length: 14; clone size: .; J gene: TRBJ2-7; V gene: TRBV5-8; CDR3 protein: CASRETTEGGEQYF
CDR3 length: 14; clone size: .; J gene: TRBJ2-3; V gene: TRBV18; CDR3 protein: CASSPPSTTDTQYF
CDR3 length: 14; clone size: .; J gene: TRBJ2-1; V gene: TRBV5-1; CDR3 protein: CASSAGQGSYEQFF
CDR3 length: 15; clone size: .; J gene: TRBJ1-3; V gene: TRBV7-8; CDR3 protein: CASSLVWGSGNTIYF